Following are 17 T cell receptor beta chains from one sample sequenced in a study of shared clonotypes between healthy human individuals. The data were produced by immunoSEQ multiplex PCR, yet TCRdb's version contains in-frame clones alone and is incomplete. Among roughly 1,000,000 clones listed, roughly 74% were seen once. Specimen: memory CD4+ T cells from PBMCs. The subset is: CD45RA-negative fraction. The receptors were gathered from a man between 18 and 35 years old in good health. Some clones in this sample may be carry-over from other donors' samples.

The chain uses TRBV4-1 and TRBJ1-2; unclear D gene. V was pared by 0 bases and J by 5 bases, with 10 bases between. This CDR3 is built from 14 residues. From germline, CDR1 is MGHRA and CDR2 YSYEKL. CDR3 sequence reads: CASSQESSFYGYTF. DNA of the CDR3: TGCGCCAGCAGCCAAGAAAGCTCCTTTTATGGCTACACCTTC.

The gene calls are TRBV5-1 and TRBJ2-7, with 8 bases aligning to TRBD2. In germline, CDR1 is SGHRS, CDR2 YFSETQ. The CDR3 covers 15 residues. J gave up 6 bases and V 4 bases, and 12 bases lay outside the gene matches. The DNA for the CDR3 is TGCGCCAGCAGCCCCCCCGGGGCCGGGGGGGTCGAGCAGTACTTC. As protein: CASSPPGAGGVEQYF.

The chain carries TRBV5-6 and TRBJ2-3, with 7 bases matching TRBD2. V shed 4 bases, J shed 0 bases, and the junction held 11 bases outside the gene matches. Germline V gene lookup returns CDR1 SGHDT and CDR2 YYEEEE. This CDR3 comprises 17 residues. The CDR3 region has the DNA TGTGCCAGCAGCCCAAGGGCGGGAGCCTCTAGCACAGATACGCAGTATTTT. Translated, it gives CASSPRAGASSTDTQYF.

J is TRBJ2-5 and V is TRBV5-1; TRBD2 aligns across 7 bases. This CDR3 contains 14 residues. Losses at the gene ends were 3 bases for V and 6 bases for J; bases not matched to a gene: 8. The V gene's germline CDR1 is SGHRS and CDR2 YFSETQ. This CDR3 is CASSSNSAGKTQYF. The DNA of the CDR3 is TGCGCCAGCAGCTCTAATTCAGCGGGGAAGACCCAGTACTTC.

In its sample, this clone was seen a few times. The V gene is TRBV7-3, the J gene TRBJ2-1; 9 nucleotides align to TRBD2. In germline, CDR1 is SGHTA, CDR2 FQGTGA. J lost 8 bases, V lost 5 bases, and 4 bases had no gene match. CDR3 length equals 13 residues. The CDR3 loop reads CASSSSGSHEQFF. The CDR3 DNA follows: TGTGCCAGCAGCAGTAGCGGGAGCCATGAGCAGTTCTTC.

This clone was seen a single time. The V gene is TRBV19, the J gene TRBJ2-3, with TRBD2 matching 14 bases. Germline V gives CDR1 LNHDA, CDR2 SQIVND (reference sequence). V lost 6 bases to trimming and J lost 3 bases; unmatched junction nucleotides: 5. The CDR3 is 16 residues long. The CDR3 protein is CASREGTSGRTDTQYF. As DNA, the CDR3 is TGTGCCAGTAGGGAAGGGACTAGCGGGAGAACAGATACGCAGTATTTT.

J is TRBJ2-1 and V is TRBV9; tentatively, D is TRBD2 (6 bases). The CDR3 sequence is 13 residues long. CDR1 SGDLS and CDR2 YYNGEE come from the germline V gene. V was pared by 7 bases and J by 2 bases, with 10 bases between. The CDR3 spells CASGGSPYNEQFF. DNA for the CDR3: TGTGCCAGCGGGGGGTCTCCCTACAATGAGCAGTTCTTC.

This clone showed up just once. This chain uses TRBV28 with TRBJ1-5; TRBD1 agrees at 7 bases. Germline lookup yields CDR1 MDHEN and CDR2 SYDVKM. The CDR3 sequence is 15 residues long. Trimming took 5 bases from V and 4 from J; bases not matched to a gene: 8. The CDR3 DNA sequence: TGTGCCAGCAGTCCGACAGGGACCTCAAATCAGCCCCAGCATTTT. It specifies CASSPTGTSNQPQHF.

The rearrangement joins TRBV5-1 to TRBJ1-1, with 9 positions matching TRBD1. The CDR3 has 14 amino acids. In germline, CDR1 is SGHRS, CDR2 YFSETQ. V trimming: 6 bases; J trimming: 2 bases; junction bases outside the gene matches: 5. The CDR3 spells CASTDTGGNTEAFF. The CDR3 DNA follows: TGCGCCAGCACCGACACAGGGGGCAACACTGAAGCTTTCTTT.

J is TRBJ2-1 and V is TRBV5-4; 10 bases align to TRBD2. Per germline, CDR1 SGHNT and CDR2 YYREEE (reference sequence). The V segment lost 0 bases and the J segment 6 bases; nucleotides outside the gene matches: 6. The CDR3 has 16 amino acids. CDR3: CASSLVASGSGNEQFF. The CDR3 coding sequence is TGTGCCAGCAGCTTGGTCGCTAGCGGGAGCGGCAATGAGCAGTTCTTC.

This clone was detected only a few times. The V gene is TRBV28, the J gene TRBJ1-6; TRBD1 matches 10 bases. The trim removed 2 bases at V and 11 bases at J, leaving 6 bases unmatched. The CDR3 runs 15 residues. Per the germline V gene, CDR1 is MDHEN and CDR2 is SYDVKM. In DNA form, the CDR3 reads TGTGCCAGCAGTTTACGACAGGGGGCTCGACCACCCCTCCACTTT. Its protein is CASSLRQGARPPLHF.

The table lists this clone with a count of one. The chain uses TRBV28 and TRBJ2-5, with D unresolved. V was trimmed by 6 bases and J by 4 bases, leaving 6 bases between them. CDR3 size: 11 residues. Germline V gene data show CDR1 as MDHEN and CDR2 as SYDVKM. CDR3 sequence reads: CASRDRETQYF. The CDR3 DNA follows: TGTGCCAGCAGGGATAGAGAGACCCAGTACTTC.

The chain employs TRBV15 and TRBJ2-3; D is possibly TRBD1 (6 bases). The germline V gene encodes CDR1 LNHNV and CDR2 YYDKDF (reference sequence). This CDR3 is 13 amino acids long. Trimming took off 0 bases at V and 14 bases at J, with 15 bases between the two ends. The CDR3 DNA sequence: TGTGCCACCAGCAGAGAGGCATCGGCAGGGGTGTATTTT. Translating it yields CATSREASAGVYF.

This clone has just one count. The chain uses TRBV10-3 and TRBJ2-2, with TRBD2 matching over 12 bases. This CDR3 has 15 residues. Germline V gene lookup returns CDR1 ENHRY and CDR2 SYGVKD. Trimming cost V 11 bases and J 3 bases; bases outside gene matches: 7. CDR3 sequence (DNA): TGTGCCTCTCGGACTAGCGGGACTTACACCGGGGAGCTGTTTTTT. It specifies CASRTSGTYTGELFF.

This clone was recorded only once. The chain joins TRBV19 to TRBJ2-2; TRBD2 is a possible D gene (5 bases). This CDR3 spans 15 amino acids. Germline assignment: CDR1 LNHDA and CDR2 SQIVND (reference sequence). With 3 bases removed from V and 4 bases from J, the gap between germline ends came to 12 bases. CDR3 nucleotide sequence: TGTGCCAGTAGTATTGGAGGACGGCTCACCGGGGAGCTGTTTTTT. This sequence encodes CASSIGGRLTGELFF.

The V and J genes are TRBV18 and TRBJ2-7, with 10 bases that match TRBD1. In germline, CDR1 is KGHSH, CDR2 LQKENI. J gave up 3 bases and V 3 bases, and 5 bases lay outside the gene matches. CDR3 length: 15 amino acids. The CDR3 sequence is CASSPPRTGGYEQYF. For the CDR3, the DNA is TGTGCCAGCTCACCCCCGCGGACAGGGGGCTACGAGCAGTACTTC.

The genes are TRBV27 and TRBJ2-1, with D possibly called TRBD1 or TRBD2 (5 bases each). There are 14 residues in the CDR3. Trimming took off 8 bases at V and 0 bases at J, with 11 bases between the two ends. Looked up from germline, CDR1 is MNHEY and CDR2 is SMNVEV (reference sequence). The CDR3 DNA sequence: TGTGCCAGCGGGGGAGTGAGCTCCTACAATGAGCAGTTCTTC. Encoded protein: CASGGVSSYNEQFF.